One and the same sample provided the 20 T cell receptor beta chains below, sequenced in a study of control samples from healthy donors and cancer patients. Measured with immunoSEQ multiplex PCR; TCRdb has only the in-frame clones, and not every one. The table shows around 180,000 clones, with 94% occurring only once. The sample taken for sequencing was blood. These receptors were obtained from a woman aged 18-30 years in good health.

The chain couples TRBV18 to TRBJ1-1, with TRBD1 as a possible D gene (5 bases). V gave up 2 bases and J gave up 9 bases, with 13 bases separating them. The CDR3 is 13 residues long. Germline V gene lookup returns CDR1 KGHSH and CDR2 LQKENI. CDR3 in DNA: TGTGCCAGCTCACCAGGGACTATGGAACAAGCTTTCTTT. Its translation: CASSPGTMEQAFF.

The CDR3 DNA reads as TGCGCCAGCAGCCCGGAGGGCGGAGCCTACAATGAGCAGTTCTTC. This sequence encodes CASSPEGGAYNEQFF. This chain uses TRBV5-1 with TRBJ2-1; D is possibly TRBD2 (6 bases). Germline V gene sequence: CDR1 SGHRS, CDR2 YFSETQ. This CDR3 spans 15 amino acids. The V end lost 4 bases, the J end lost 2 bases, and 13 bases lay between the germline ends.

This chain connects TRBV4-3 to TRBJ2-3, with 8 bases fitting TRBD2. Looked up from germline, CDR1 is LGHNA and CDR2 is YSLEER. Trimming at V came to 3 bases and at J to 0 bases, leaving 17 bases not matched to a gene. The CDR3 extends over 20 amino acids. In DNA, the CDR3 is TGCGCCAGCAGCCACCTCGTGGCCGGGAGGGCGTTACGGAGCACAGATACGCAGTATTTT. Protein product: CASSHLVAGRALRSTDTQYF.

The rearrangement uses TRBV6-5 and TRBJ1-1; tentatively, D is TRBD1 (6 bases). Germline CDR1 and CDR2: MNHEY and SVGAGI. The CDR3 has 15 residues. V was clipped by 7 bases and J by 4 bases, with 19 bases between them. This CDR3 reads CASKKKEGGVTEAFF. The CDR3 nucleotides read TGTGCCAGCAAGAAGAAGGAGGGGGGGGTCACTGAAGCTTTCTTT.

The CDR3 is CASSLGSNTGELFF. In nucleotides, the CDR3 is TGTGCCAGCAGCTTAGGTTCGAACACCGGGGAGCTGTTTTTT. The chain links TRBV11-2 to TRBJ2-2; D gene uncertain. V lost 1 base, J lost 0 bases, and 3 bases lay in between. Germline V gene lookup returns CDR1 SGHAT and CDR2 FQNNGV. This CDR3 is 14 amino acids long.

J is TRBJ1-1 and V is TRBV11-2; 9 bases line up with TRBD1. This CDR3 is built from 13 residues. Germline assignment: CDR1 SGHAT and CDR2 FQNNGV. The J segment lost 7 bases and the V segment lost 4 bases, leaving 4 bases of the junction unmatched. CDR3: CASSSTGGVEAFF. CDR3 sequence (DNA): TGTGCCAGCAGCTCGACAGGGGGGGTTGAAGCTTTCTTT.

The gene calls are TRBV11-3 and TRBJ2-7; tentatively, D is TRBD2 (5 bases). Looked up from germline, CDR1 is SGHNT and CDR2 is YENEEA. This CDR3 region has 14 residues. The V gene lost 5 bases and the J gene lost 4 bases, with 15 bases spanning the gap. CDR3 DNA: TGTGCCAGCAGCCACTACGGGGTTAGGTACGAGCAGTACTTC. Encoded protein: CASSHYGVRYEQYF. Filled out from reference TRBV11-3 and TRBJ2-7, the complete variable domain reads EAGVVQSPRYKIIEKKQPVAFWCNPISGHNTLYWYLQNLGQGPELLIRYENEEAVDDSQLPKDRFSAERLKGVDSTLKIQPAELGDSAVYLCASSHYGVRYEQYFGPGTRLTVT.

The genes are TRBV27 and TRBJ1-1, with D possibly matching TRBD1 (6 bases). Per germline, CDR1 MNHEY and CDR2 SMNVEV (reference sequence). Trimming left V 4 bases short and J 1 base short, with 10 bases between. This CDR3 has 14 residues. The CDR3 DNA follows: TGTGCCAGCAGTTCCGGGACACCGAACACTGAAGCTTTCTTT. It translates to CASSSGTPNTEAFF.

This clone was found once. The chain couples TRBV3-1 (or the pseudogene TRBV3-2) to TRBJ2-7; D is unclear. Germline CDR1 reads LGHDT; CDR2 reads YNNKEL (reference sequence). V gave up 1 base and J gave up 0 bases, with 22 bases separating them. The length of the CDR3 is 19 residues. CDR3 in amino acids: CASSQVSFRDKSHSYEQYF. The CDR3 DNA follows: TGTGCCAGCAGCCAAGTTAGCTTCCGAGACAAGTCACACTCCTACGAGCAGTACTTC.

Here the CDR3 DNA reads TGTGCCACCAACCCGGGAGGAGGGCAGTATTTT. Its protein product is CATNPGGGQYF. The chain combines TRBV2 with TRBJ2-3; the match to TRBD2 covers 7 bases. Unmatched junction bases numbered 9, after V lost 10 bases and J lost 11 bases. Germline V gene sequence: CDR1 SNHLY, CDR2 FYNNEI. The CDR3 sequence is 11 residues long.

The table lists this clone with a few counts. The chain has TRBV19 and TRBJ1-2, with TRBD1 matching 7 bases. The CDR3 totals 14 residues. Unmatched junction bases numbered 3, after V lost 5 bases and J lost 0 bases. CDR1 LNHDA and CDR2 SQIVND come from the germline V gene (reference sequence). DNA of the CDR3: TGTGCCAGTAGTCTCGGGACAGCTAACTATGGCTACACCTTC. Translating it yields CASSLGTANYGYTF. Full variable domain (outside the CDR3, taken from reference TRBV19 and TRBJ1-2): DGGITQSPKYLFRKEGQNVTLSCEQNLNHDAMYWYRQDPGQGLRLIYYSQIVNDFQKGDIAEGYSVSREKKESFPLTVTSAQKNPTAFYLCASSLGTANYGYTFGSGTRLTVV.

V gene TRBV7-2 combines with J gene TRBJ1-2; D gene ambiguous. This CDR3 comprises 13 residues. In germline, CDR1 is SGHTA, CDR2 FQGNSA. V lost 4 bases, J lost 8 bases, and 14 bases lay in between. This CDR3 is CASSSGSGHGYTF. In DNA form, the CDR3 reads TGTGCCAGCAGCTCCGGATCGGGCCACGGCTACACCTTC.

The chain has TRBV7-3 and TRBJ2-1; D perhaps matches TRBD2 (5 bases). The CDR3 has 17 residues. The germline gives CDR1 SGHTA, CDR2 FQGTGA. Between the trimmed V and J ends, which lost 2 bases and 0 bases, there was a span of 14 bases. This CDR3 reads CASSLPPQRPSYNEQFF. DNA of the CDR3: TGTGCCAGCAGCTTACCCCCTCAGCGGCCCTCCTACAATGAGCAGTTCTTC.

The rearrangement links TRBV7-3 to TRBJ2-5; D possibly corresponds to TRBD2 (5 bases). Trimming stripped 5 bases from V and 7 bases from J, with 17 bases between. CDR3 size: 14 residues. From germline, CDR1 is SGHTA and CDR2 FQGTGA. In DNA form, the CDR3 reads TGTGCCAGCAGCCCGGGCGGGCTAATGGGGACCCAGTACTTC. Its translation: CASSPGGLMGTQYF.

The rearrangement joins TRBV6-2 or TRBV6-3 to TRBJ2-7; TRBD1 matches at 9 bases. Germline CDR1 and CDR2: MNHEY and SVGEGT. The CDR3 runs 15 residues. The J segment lost 1 base and the V segment lost 5 bases, leaving 6 bases of the junction unmatched. The CDR3 nucleotides are TGTGCCAGCAGTCCACAGGGGGCAAGGTCCTACGAGCAGTACTTC. It is translated as CASSPQGARSYEQYF.

This clone appeared once. V is TRBV6-5 and J is TRBJ1-2, with TRBD1 matching 10 bases. From germline, CDR1 is MNHEY and CDR2 SVGAGI. With V trimmed by 11 bases and J by 6 bases, 6 bases remained unmatched. This CDR3 contains 12 residues. The chain's CDR3 is CAGQGEPDGYTF. The CDR3 DNA sequence: TGTGCCGGACAGGGGGAACCGGATGGCTACACCTTC.

This chain joins TRBV14 and TRBJ1-5, with a weak D call TRBD1 (6 bases). V was pared by 7 bases and J by 1 base, with 14 bases between. The CDR3 contains 15 residues. Germline CDR1 and CDR2: SGHDN and FVKESK. CDR3 bases: TGTGCCAGCAATAAACTTAGGGGGAGCAATCAGCCCCAGCATTTT. It codes for CASNKLRGSNQPQHF.

Points on this clone: Distinct nucleotide sequences in the sample also encode this CDR3. The chain links TRBV7-9 to TRBJ1-1, with a weak D call TRBD1 (6 bases). Trimming took 1 base from V and 1 from J, leaving 7 bases between them. This CDR3 region has 14 residues. From germline, CDR1 is SEHNR and CDR2 FQNEAQ (reference sequence). The CDR3 coding sequence is TGTGCCAGCAGCTTAGGGACAGCGAACACTGAAGCTTTCTTT. Its translation is CASSLGTANTEAFF. The complete variable domain, with remaining parts taken from reference TRBV7-9 and TRBJ1-1, reads DTGVSQNPRHKITKRGQNVTFRCDPISEHNRLYWYRQTLGQGPEFLTYFQNEAQLEKSRLLSDRFSAERPKGSFSTLEIQRTEQGDSAMYLCASSLGTANTEAFFGQGTRLTVV.

This clone was seen just once. The chain links TRBV25-1 to TRBJ2-1, with 9 bases lining up with TRBD1. V shed 3 bases and J 5 bases; nucleotides not matched to a gene: 5. The CDR3 loop spans 15 amino acids. CDR1 is MGHDK, CDR2 SYGVNS, per germline. The CDR3 DNA follows: TGTGCCAGCAGTGAGGTCCGGGACAGGGACAATGAGCAGTTCTTC. Translation: CASSEVRDRDNEQFF.

V and J are TRBV6-5 and TRBJ1-4; D gene uncertain. Germline loops: CDR1 MNHEY, CDR2 SVGAGI. Trimming pared 5 bases from V and 8 bases from J, leaving 15 bases between. This CDR3 has 14 residues. CDR3 residues: CASSPTLQEEKLFF. Written as DNA, the CDR3 is TGTGCCAGCAGTCCGACACTCCAGGAGGAAAAACTGTTTTTT.